This T cell receptor (beta chain) was sequenced in a study of radiotherapy plus CTLA-4 blockade in lung cancer (dated by TCRdb to 2017 to 2018). In the study overall: Among enrolled patients, about 17% had an objective response and about 30% reached disease control. The full study reports these points: The strongest predictors of response, as reported, were early dynamic changes in blood T cell clones along with a rise in serum interferon-beta after radiation. After treatment with radiotherapy and ipilimumab, TCR clones that originated in tumors expanded in peripheral blood.

V gives up 4 bases and J gives up 7 bases, and the segment between their germline ends measures 17 bases. As encoded in the germline V gene, CDR1 is SGHVS while CDR2 is FQNEAQ. The cysteine opens and the phenylalanine closes a CDR3 of 16 amino acids. Of all the DNA, just the CDR3 is kept, 48 bases in frame from base 1. The method was the immunoSEQ multiplex PCR assay. TCRdb carries this immuneACCESS record with in-frame sequences only. Its versions omit some clonotypes, under half of them owing to an unresolved V gene in the studies checked, with the rest unexplained. Across this sample there are about 97,000 clones, with around 79% seen only once. Approximately 2.6% of the sample belongs to the ten largest clones. The study evaluated CTLA-4 blockade (ipilimumab) given together with focal radiation therapy in patients who had chemo-refractory metastatic non-small-cell lung cancer. In the case of this clone: No cognate antigen has been identified for it. Within one base of it there is no much larger clone, and no base qualities were kept.

Rearrangement joined TRBV7-8 to TRBJ1-6; a confident D gene designation cannot be given. The source is a human donor with non-small cell lung cancer who had a partial response to radiotherapy plus ipilimumab. Some clones in this sample may be carry-over from other donors' samples. Sample: peripheral blood, taken from a patient treated with radiotherapy plus ipilimumab. The CDR3 region has the sequence CASSSLGRAGNSPLHF. The DNA is TGTGCCAGCAGCTCCCTCGGGAGGGCTGGGAATTCACCCCTCCACTTT.